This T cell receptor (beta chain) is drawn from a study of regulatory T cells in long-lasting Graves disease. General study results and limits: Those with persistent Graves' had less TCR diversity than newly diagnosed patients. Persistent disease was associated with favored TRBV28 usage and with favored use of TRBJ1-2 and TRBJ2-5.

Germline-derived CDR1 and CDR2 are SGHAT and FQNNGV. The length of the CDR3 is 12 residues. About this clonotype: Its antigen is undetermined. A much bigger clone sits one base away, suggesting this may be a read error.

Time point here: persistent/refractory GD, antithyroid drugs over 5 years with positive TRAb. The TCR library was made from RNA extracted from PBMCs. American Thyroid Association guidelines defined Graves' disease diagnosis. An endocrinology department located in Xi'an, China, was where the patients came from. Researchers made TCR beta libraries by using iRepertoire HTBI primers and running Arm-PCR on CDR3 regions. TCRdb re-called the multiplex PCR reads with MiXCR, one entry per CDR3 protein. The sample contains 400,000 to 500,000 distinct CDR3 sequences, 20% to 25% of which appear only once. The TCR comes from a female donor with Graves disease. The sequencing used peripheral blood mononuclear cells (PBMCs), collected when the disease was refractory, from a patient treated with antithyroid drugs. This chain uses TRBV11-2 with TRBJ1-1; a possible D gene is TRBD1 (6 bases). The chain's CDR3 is CAGSSPGGQAFF. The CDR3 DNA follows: TGTGCCGGCAGCTCTCCGGGGGGCCAAGCTTTCTTT.